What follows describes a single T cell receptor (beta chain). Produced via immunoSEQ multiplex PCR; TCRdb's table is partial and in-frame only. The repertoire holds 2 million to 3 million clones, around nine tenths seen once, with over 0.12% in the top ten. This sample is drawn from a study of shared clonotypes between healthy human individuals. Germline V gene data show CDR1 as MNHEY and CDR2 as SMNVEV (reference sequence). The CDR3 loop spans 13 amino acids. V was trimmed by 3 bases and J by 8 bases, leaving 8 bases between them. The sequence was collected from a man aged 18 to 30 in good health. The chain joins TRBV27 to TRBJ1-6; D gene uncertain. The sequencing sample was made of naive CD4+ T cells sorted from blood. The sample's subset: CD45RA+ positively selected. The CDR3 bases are TGTGCCAGCAGTTTTCGGGTACATTCACCCCTCCACTTT. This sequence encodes CASSFRVHSPLHF.